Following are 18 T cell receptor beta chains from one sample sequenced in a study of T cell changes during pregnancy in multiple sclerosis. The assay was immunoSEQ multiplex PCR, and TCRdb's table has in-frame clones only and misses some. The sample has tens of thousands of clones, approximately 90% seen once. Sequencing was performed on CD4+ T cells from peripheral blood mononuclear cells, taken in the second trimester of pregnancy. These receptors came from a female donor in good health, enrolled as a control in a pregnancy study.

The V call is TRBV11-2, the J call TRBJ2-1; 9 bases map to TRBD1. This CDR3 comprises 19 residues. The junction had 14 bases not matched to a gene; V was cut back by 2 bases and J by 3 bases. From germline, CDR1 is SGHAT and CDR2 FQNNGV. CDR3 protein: CASSLRLGKGTGNYNEQFF. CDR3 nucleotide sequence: TGTGCCAGCAGCTTACGTCTCGGGAAAGGGACAGGGAACTACAATGAGCAGTTCTTC.

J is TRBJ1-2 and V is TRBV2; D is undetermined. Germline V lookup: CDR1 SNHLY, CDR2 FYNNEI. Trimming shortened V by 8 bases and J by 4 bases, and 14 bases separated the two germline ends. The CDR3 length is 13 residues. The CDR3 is CASRTRILYGYTF. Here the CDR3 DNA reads TGTGCCAGCCGAACCAGGATTCTCTATGGCTACACCTTC.

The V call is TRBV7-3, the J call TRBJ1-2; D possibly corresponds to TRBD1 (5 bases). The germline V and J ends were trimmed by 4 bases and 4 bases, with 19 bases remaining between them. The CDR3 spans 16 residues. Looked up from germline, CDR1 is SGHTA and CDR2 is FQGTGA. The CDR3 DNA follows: TGTGCCAGCAGCTCCGACCCTTTTTCAGGGTCCTATGGCTACACCTTC. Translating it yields CASSSDPFSGSYGYTF.

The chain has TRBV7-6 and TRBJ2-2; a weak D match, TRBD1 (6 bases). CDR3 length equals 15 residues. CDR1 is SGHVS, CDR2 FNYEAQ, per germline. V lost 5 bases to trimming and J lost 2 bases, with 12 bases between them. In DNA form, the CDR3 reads TGTGCCAGCAGCCCAGACAGGCGAAACACCGGGGAGCTGTTTTTT. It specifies CASSPDRRNTGELFF. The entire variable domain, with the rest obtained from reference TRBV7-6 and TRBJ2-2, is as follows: GAGVSQSPRYKVTKRGQDVALRCDPISGHVSLYWYRQALGQGPEFLTYFNYEAQQDKSGLPNDRFSAERPEGSISTLTIQRTEQRDSAMYRCASSPDRRNTGELFFGEGSRLTVL.

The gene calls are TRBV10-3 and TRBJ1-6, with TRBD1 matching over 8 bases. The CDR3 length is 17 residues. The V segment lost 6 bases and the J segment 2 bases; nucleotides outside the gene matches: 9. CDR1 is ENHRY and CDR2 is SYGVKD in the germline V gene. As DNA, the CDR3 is TGTGCCATCAGGGGAGGACAGGGCAGACCCTATAATTCACCCCTCCACTTT. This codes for CAIRGGQGRPYNSPLHF.

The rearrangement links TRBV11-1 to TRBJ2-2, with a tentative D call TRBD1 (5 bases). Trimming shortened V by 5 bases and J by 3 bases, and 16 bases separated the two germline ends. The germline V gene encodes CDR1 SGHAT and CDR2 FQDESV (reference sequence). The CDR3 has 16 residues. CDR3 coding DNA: TGTGCCAGCAGCCCCCAGGGCCGCACCTACACCGGGGAGCTGTTTTTT. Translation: CASSPQGRTYTGELFF. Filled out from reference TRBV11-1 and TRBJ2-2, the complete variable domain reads EAEVAQSPRYKITEKSQAVAFWCDPISGHATLYWYRQILGQGPELLVQFQDESVVDDSQLPKDRFSAERLKGVDSTLKIQPAELGDSAMYLCASSPQGRTYTGELFFGEGSRLTVL.

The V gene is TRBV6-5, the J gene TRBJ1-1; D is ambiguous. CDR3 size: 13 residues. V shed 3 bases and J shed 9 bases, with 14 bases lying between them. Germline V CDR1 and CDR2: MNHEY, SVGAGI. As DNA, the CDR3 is TGTGCCAGCAGTTATACCGGACTACAACAAGCTTTCTTT. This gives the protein CASSYTGLQQAFF.

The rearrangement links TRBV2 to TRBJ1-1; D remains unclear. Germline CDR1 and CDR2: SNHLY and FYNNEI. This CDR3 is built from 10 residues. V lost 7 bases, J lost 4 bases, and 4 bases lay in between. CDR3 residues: CASTGTEAFF. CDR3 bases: TGTGCCAGCACGGGCACTGAAGCTTTCTTT.

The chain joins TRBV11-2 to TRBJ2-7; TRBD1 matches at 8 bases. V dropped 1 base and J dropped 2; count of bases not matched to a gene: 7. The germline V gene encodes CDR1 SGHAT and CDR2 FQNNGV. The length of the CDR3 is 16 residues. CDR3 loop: CASSLVQGAPPYEQYF. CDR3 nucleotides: TGTGCCAGCAGCTTAGTCCAGGGGGCGCCCCCCTACGAGCAGTACTTC.

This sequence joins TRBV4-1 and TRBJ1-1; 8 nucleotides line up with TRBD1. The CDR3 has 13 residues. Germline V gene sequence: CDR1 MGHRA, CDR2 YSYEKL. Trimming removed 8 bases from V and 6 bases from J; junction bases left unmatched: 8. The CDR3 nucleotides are TGCGCCAGCCAAGGACAGGGAAGGGCTGAAGCTTTCTTT. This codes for CASQGQGRAEAFF.

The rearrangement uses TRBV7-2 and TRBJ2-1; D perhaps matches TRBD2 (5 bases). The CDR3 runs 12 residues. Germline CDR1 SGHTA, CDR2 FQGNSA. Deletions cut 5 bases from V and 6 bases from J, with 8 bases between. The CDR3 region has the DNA TGTGCCAGCAGCCGGACTCGCAATGAGCAGTTCTTC. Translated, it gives CASSRTRNEQFF.

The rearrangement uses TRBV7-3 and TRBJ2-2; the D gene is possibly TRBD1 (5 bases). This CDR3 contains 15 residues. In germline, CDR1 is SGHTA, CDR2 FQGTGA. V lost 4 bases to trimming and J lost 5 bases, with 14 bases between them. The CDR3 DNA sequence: TGTGCCAGCAGCTCACAGGCCGGGTGGACCGGGGAGCTGTTTTTT. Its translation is CASSSQAGWTGELFF.

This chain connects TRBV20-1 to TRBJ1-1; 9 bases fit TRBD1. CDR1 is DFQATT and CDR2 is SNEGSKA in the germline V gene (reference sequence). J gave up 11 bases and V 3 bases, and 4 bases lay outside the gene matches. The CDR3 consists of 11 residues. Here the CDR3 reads CSARWDRDAFF. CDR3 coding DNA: TGCAGTGCTAGGTGGGACAGGGATGCTTTCTTT.

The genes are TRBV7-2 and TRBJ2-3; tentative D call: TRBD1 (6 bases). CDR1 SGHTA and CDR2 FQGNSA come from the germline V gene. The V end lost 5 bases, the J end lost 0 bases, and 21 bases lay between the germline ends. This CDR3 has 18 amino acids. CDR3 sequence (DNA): TGTGCCAGCAGCCCGAGGGACCACAGGGTACTTAGCACAGATACGCAGTATTTT. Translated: CASSPRDHRVLSTDTQYF.

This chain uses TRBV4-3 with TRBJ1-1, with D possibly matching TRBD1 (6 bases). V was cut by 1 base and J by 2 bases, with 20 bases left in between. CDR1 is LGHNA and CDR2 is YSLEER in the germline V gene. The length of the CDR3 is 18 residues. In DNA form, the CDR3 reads TGCGCCAGCAGCCAAGGTCTGACAGGTGGGATCTTCAACACTGAAGCTTTCTTT. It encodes CASSQGLTGGIFNTEAFF.

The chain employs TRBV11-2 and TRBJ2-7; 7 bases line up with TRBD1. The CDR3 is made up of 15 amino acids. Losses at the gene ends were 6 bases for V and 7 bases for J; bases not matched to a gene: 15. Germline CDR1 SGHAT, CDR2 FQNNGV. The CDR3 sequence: CASSSPGQLIREQYF. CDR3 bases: TGTGCCAGCAGTTCCCCGGGACAGCTGATACGAGAGCAGTACTTC.

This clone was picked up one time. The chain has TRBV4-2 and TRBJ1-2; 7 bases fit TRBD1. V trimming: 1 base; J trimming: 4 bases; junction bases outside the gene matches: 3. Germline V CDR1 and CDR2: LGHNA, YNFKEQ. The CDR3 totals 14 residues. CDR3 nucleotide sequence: TGTGCCAGCAGCCAAGGGGGGGACAGCTATGGCTACACCTTC. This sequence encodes CASSQGGDSYGYTF.

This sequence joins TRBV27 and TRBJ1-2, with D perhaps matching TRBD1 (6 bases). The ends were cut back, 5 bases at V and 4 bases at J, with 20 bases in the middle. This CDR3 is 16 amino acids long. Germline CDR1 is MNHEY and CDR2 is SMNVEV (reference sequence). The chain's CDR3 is CASSANRVTSPYGYTF. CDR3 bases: TGTGCCAGCAGTGCCAACAGGGTTACCTCCCCCTATGGCTACACCTTC.